These 22 T cell receptor beta chains share one sample of origin, sequenced in a study of OX40 agonist ivuxolimab in advanced cancers. Here immunoSEQ multiplex PCR was the method, and the copy in TCRdb shows in-frame clones only, minus some. Of approximately 35,000 clones in the sample, roughly four fifths were seen once. The source material was CD4+ or CD8+ T cells sorted from blood, sampled in a trial of the OX40 agonist ivuxolimab. The origin of the receptors is an adult with an advanced solid tumor such as melanoma, head and neck, liver or kidney cancer.

The chain joins TRBV19 to TRBJ1-1; 9 bases are a match to TRBD1. From germline, CDR1 is LNHDA and CDR2 SQIVND (reference sequence). The CDR3 extends over 14 amino acids. V was pared by 4 bases and J by 5 bases, with 5 bases of the junction left unmatched. The CDR3 region has the DNA TGTGCCAGTAGTAGATGGACAGGGGATACTGAAGCTTTCTTT. Residues: CASSRWTGDTEAFF.

The J gene is TRBJ2-1, the V gene TRBV9, with D maybe TRBD1 (6 bases). The germline V gene has CDR1 SGDLS and CDR2 YYNGEE. The length of the CDR3 is 15 residues. The V end lost 4 bases, the J end lost 0 bases, and 11 bases lay between the germline ends. This CDR3 reads CASSQVDSSYNEQFF. CDR3 in DNA: TGTGCCAGCAGCCAGGTGGACAGCTCCTACAATGAGCAGTTCTTC.

The CDR3 DNA reads TGTGCCAGCAGTTTTGCGCGAGATACGCAGTATTTT. This codes for CASSFARDTQYF. The genes are TRBV7-9 and TRBJ2-3; D gene unclear. CDR1 is SEHNR, CDR2 FQNEAQ, per germline (reference sequence). This CDR3 is 12 amino acids long. The V gene lost 6 bases and the J gene lost 5 bases, with 9 bases spanning the gap.

This rearrangement joins TRBV25-1 to TRBJ2-7; TRBD2 matches at 10 bases. Germline CDR1 MGHDK, CDR2 SYGVNS. This CDR3 is 18 amino acids long. J lost 1 base, V lost 1 base, and 10 bases had no gene match. As DNA, the CDR3 is TGTGCCAGCAGTGAATTAGAAACTAGCGGGACCTTTTCCTACGAGCAGTACTTC. Amino acid sequence: CASSELETSGTFSYEQYF.

This sequence joins TRBV4-3 and TRBJ1-2; perhaps TRBD1 as D (6 bases). The CDR3 runs to 15 residues. The V gene's germline CDR1 is LGHNA and CDR2 YSLEER. V dropped 4 bases and J dropped 3 bases, with 15 bases sitting between them. This chain's CDR3 is CASSPDRITDYGYTF. For the CDR3, the DNA is TGCGCCAGCAGCCCCGACAGGATAACTGACTATGGCTACACCTTC.

The rearrangement joins TRBV25-1 to TRBJ2-7, with TRBD2 as a possible D gene (5 bases). The length of the CDR3 is 13 residues. CDR1 is MGHDK, CDR2 SYGVNS, per germline. V dropped 3 bases and J dropped 4 bases, with 10 bases sitting between them. CDR3 DNA sequence: TGTGCCAGCAGTGACCTCTCGGGATACGAGCAGTACTTC. Protein: CASSDLSGYEQYF.

The rearrangement links TRBV7-3 to TRBJ2-1; 14 bases match TRBD2. CDR1 is SGHTA and CDR2 is FQGTGA in the germline V gene. The trim removed 5 bases at V and 10 bases at J, leaving 7 bases unmatched. The CDR3 spans 15 residues. Here the CDR3 DNA reads TGTGCCAGCAGCCCAATAGGACTAGCGGGGGGCGAGCAGTTCTTC. Amino acid sequence: CASSPIGLAGGEQFF.

This clone appeared once. The V gene is TRBV23-1, the J gene TRBJ2-5; D remains unclear. TRBV23-1 is designated an ORF whose function remains uncertain. Trimming took off 4 bases at V and 5 bases at J, with 8 bases between the two ends. The CDR3 spans 12 residues. CDR3 sequence reads: CASSPPFETQYF. The CDR3 DNA sequence: TGCGCCAGCAGTCCCCCGTTTGAGACCCAGTACTTC.

V and J are TRBV7-6 and TRBJ2-5, with 7 bases that match TRBD1. The J call is in doubt because the DNA end fits TRBJ2-7 better. This CDR3 spans 12 amino acids. Looked up from germline, CDR1 is SGHVS and CDR2 is FNYEAQ. Here the CDR3 DNA reads TGTGCCAGCAGCCCGACAGGGATCGAGCAGTACTTC. Translated: CASSPTGIEQYF.

The chain combines TRBV28 with TRBJ1-1; D not certain. V was cut by 8 bases and J by 0 bases, with 19 bases left in between. Germline V gene data show CDR1 as MDHEN and CDR2 as SYDVKM. The CDR3 length is 16 residues. The CDR3 bases are TGTGCCAGCCAGGTCAGTCGCCTTATACTGAACACTGAAGCTTTCTTT. Amino acid sequence: CASQVSRLILNTEAFF.

The CDR3 DNA sequence: TGTGCCAGCAGCTTGGGTCAGGGAGGCGGCTACACCTTC. Protein: CASSLGQGGGYTF. This chain connects TRBV5-5 to TRBJ1-2, with D perhaps TRBD1 (5 bases). The CDR3 consists of 13 residues. Between the trimmed V and J ends, which lost 0 bases and 8 bases, there was a span of 11 bases. Per the germline V gene, CDR1 is SGHKS and CDR2 is YYEKEE (reference sequence).

This clone is a singleton in its sample. The chain joins TRBV21-1 to TRBJ2-7; TRBD1 reflects the table's D call only, with no check against the DNA. TRBV21-1 is listed as a pseudogene. This CDR3 spans 14 amino acids. As DNA, the CDR3 is TGTGCCAGCAGCATATTACAGGGGTCCCACGAGCAGTACTTC. It is translated as CASSILQGSHEQYF.

The CDR3 DNA is TGTGCCAGCAGCTTAGATTTTGGGACAGGCTACACCGGGGAGCTGTTTTTT. Encoded protein: CASSLDFGTGYTGELFF. The chain couples TRBV7-6 to TRBJ2-2, with 8 bases matching TRBD1. Germline trimming cut 1 base from V and 3 bases from J; bases unmatched to any gene: 7. The CDR3 is 17 amino acids. Germline-derived CDR1 and CDR2 are SGHVS and FNYEAQ.

This clone was observed once. The chain joins TRBV19 to TRBJ2-7, with TRBD2 matching 12 bases. The junction had 4 bases not matched to a gene; V was cut back by 5 bases and J by 2 bases. This CDR3 contains 15 residues. Germline assignment: CDR1 LNHDA and CDR2 SQIVND (reference sequence). CDR3: CASSLGLAGPYEQYF. CDR3 DNA: TGTGCCAGTAGTTTGGGACTAGCGGGCCCCTACGAGCAGTACTTC.

A single count supports this clone. The chain employs TRBV28 and TRBJ1-2; TRBD1 might be the D (5 bases). V was pared by 5 bases and J by 4 bases, with 17 bases between. This CDR3 comprises 15 residues. Germline values: CDR1 MDHEN, CDR2 SYDVKM. The CDR3 protein is CASSRDSLGPYGYTF. Written as DNA, the CDR3 is TGTGCCAGCAGTCGAGACAGCTTAGGACCCTATGGCTACACCTTC.

Sample share makes this clone medium-sized (0.01 to 0.1%). The chain's CDR3 is CASSLLAGQYNSPLHF. The CDR3 DNA reads as TGTGCCAGCAGTTTACTCGCAGGACAGTATAATTCACCCCTCCACTTT. The rearrangement uses TRBV28 and TRBJ1-6; tentatively, D is TRBD1 (6 bases). Germline V gene lookup returns CDR1 MDHEN and CDR2 SYDVKM. Between the trimmed V and J ends, which lost 2 bases and 4 bases, there was a span of 12 bases. This CDR3 is 16 amino acids long.

This chain joins TRBV6-4 and TRBJ1-2; the match to TRBD1 covers 9 bases. Trimming removed 5 bases from V and 8 bases from J; junction bases left unmatched: 9. The germline V gene encodes CDR1 MRHNA and CDR2 SNTAGT. The CDR3 is made up of 14 amino acids. The CDR3 DNA follows: TGTGCCAGCAGTCCCAAGGGGACAGGGACCGGCTACACCTTC. Its translation is CASSPKGTGTGYTF.

V and J are TRBV14 and TRBJ2-7, with D possibly matching TRBD2 (5 bases). Germline V gene sequence: CDR1 SGHDN, CDR2 FVKESK. V gave up 0 bases and J gave up 0 bases, with 6 bases separating them. CDR3 length: 14 residues. The CDR3 is CASSQEGSSYEQYF. The DNA of the CDR3 is TGTGCCAGCAGCCAAGAAGGGAGCTCCTACGAGCAGTACTTC. Complete variable domain (other parts from reference TRBV14 and TRBJ2-7): EAGVTQFPSHSVIEKGQTVTLRCDPISGHDNLYWYRRVMGKEIKFLLHFVKESKQDESGMPNNRFLAERTGGTYSTLKVQPAELEDSGVYFCASSQEGSSYEQYFGPGTRLTVT.

The V call is TRBV6-6, the J call TRBJ2-1; the D gene could be TRBD1 or TRBD2 (5 bases each). The CDR3 has 15 residues. Deletions cut 3 bases from V and 0 bases from J, with 9 bases between. Germline loops: CDR1 MNHNY, CDR2 SVGAGI (reference sequence). This CDR3 is CASSYGGSSYNEQFF. In DNA form, the CDR3 reads TGTGCCAGCAGTTATGGGGGATCCTCCTACAATGAGCAGTTCTTC.

V usage is TRBV19 and J usage is TRBJ2-1, with no clear D. Trimming took 3 bases from V and 0 from J, leaving 9 bases between them. Germline V lookup: CDR1 LNHDA, CDR2 SQIVND (reference sequence). This CDR3 region has 15 residues. The CDR3 reads CASSMERNSYNEQFF. CDR3 sequence (DNA): TGTGCCAGTAGTATGGAAAGGAACTCCTACAATGAGCAGTTCTTC.

CDR3 in amino acids: CAISPNTGELFF. In nucleotides, the CDR3 is TGTGCCATCAGTCCAAATACCGGGGAGCTGTTTTTT. The V and J genes are TRBV10-3 and TRBJ2-2; no definite D call. Trimming took 5 bases from V and 5 from J, leaving 6 bases between them. CDR1 ENHRY and CDR2 SYGVKD come from the germline V gene. CDR3 length equals 12 residues.

The chain joins TRBV29-1 to TRBJ2-1; D is perhaps TRBD1 or TRBD2 (6 bases each). Germline V lookup: CDR1 SQVTM, CDR2 ANQGSEA. Trimming took off 6 bases at V and 8 bases at J, with 17 bases between the two ends. This CDR3 region has 13 residues. CDR3 region: CSVAGGGEYEQFF. CDR3 nucleotides: TGCAGCGTAGCAGGAGGGGGAGAGTATGAGCAGTTCTTC.